This T cell receptor (beta chain) was retrieved from a study of STAT5B mutations in CD4+ large granular lymphocyte leukemia. Losses at the gene ends were 4 bases for V and 4 bases for J; bases not matched to a gene: 16. The CDR3 has 18 amino acids. Per germline, CDR1 SGHRS and CDR2 YFSETQ. The assay was immunoSEQ multiplex PCR, and TCRdb's table has in-frame clones only and misses some. Here the sample spans roughly 1,400 clones, 80% being singletons. Sequencing was performed on PBMCs. The TCR originated in a man aged 65 to 85 with CD4+ T-cell large granular lymphocyte leukemia. V is TRBV5-1 and J is TRBJ2-3; TRBD1 matches 9 bases. In DNA form, the CDR3 reads TGCGCCAGCAGCCCGCCCGGGACAGGGAAGCTGGGCGCAGATACGCAGTATTTT. Translation: CASSPPGTGKLGADTQYF.